What follows are 24 T cell receptor beta chains derived from one specimen sequenced in a study of long-term antiretroviral therapy in people with HIV. Researchers ran immunoSEQ v3.0 at survey level. TCRdb's copy holds only in-frame clones and misses some; the assay was immunoSEQ multiplex PCR. This sample has about 23,000 clones, with over 75% found just once. Source: unsorted PBMCs, taken 0.3 years after starting antiretroviral therapy. Receptors were obtained from a man aged 45-65 years with HIV.

The chain has TRBV27 and TRBJ2-1; possible D gene TRBD1, 6 bases. Trimming pared 3 bases from V and 2 bases from J, leaving 11 bases between. Germline values: CDR1 MNHEY, CDR2 SMNVEV (reference sequence). The CDR3 loop spans 15 amino acids. The CDR3 DNA reads TGTGCCAGCAGTTTGTCGTGGGACACCTACAATGAGCAGTTCTTC. It yields the protein CASSLSWDTYNEQFF.

V is TRBV5-4 and J is TRBJ1-1, with D perhaps matching TRBD1 (5 bases). Trimming removed 0 bases from V and 1 base from J, with 10 bases in between. The germline V gene has CDR1 SGHNT and CDR2 YYREEE (reference sequence). This CDR3 has 15 residues. The CDR3 reads CASSLDGGSNTEAFF. In nucleotides, the CDR3 is TGTGCCAGCAGCTTGGATGGGGGATCGAACACTGAAGCTTTCTTT.

The CDR3, as DNA: TGTGCCAGCAGTTTCGGGTACACAGATACGCAGTATTTT. Protein: CASSFGYTDTQYF. The chain has TRBV27 and TRBJ2-3; D gene uncertain. Per the germline V gene, CDR1 is MNHEY and CDR2 is SMNVEV (reference sequence). This CDR3 is built from 13 residues. V was clipped by 3 bases and J by 2 bases, with 6 bases between them.

The V and J genes are TRBV6-1 and TRBJ2-6, with D possibly being TRBD2 (5 bases). The CDR3 is 16 amino acids. V dropped 4 bases and J dropped 4 bases, with 14 bases sitting between them. CDR1 is MNHNS, CDR2 SASEGT, per germline. The CDR3 nucleotides read TGTGCCAGCAGTGCCACGCACGGGATGGGGGCCAACGTCCTGACTTTC. It is translated as CASSATHGMGANVLTF.

The CDR3 is CASRPWGGGTEAFF. CDR3 bases: TGTGCCAGCAGGCCCTGGGGGGGAGGCACTGAAGCTTTCTTT. The chain employs TRBV28 and TRBJ1-1; D might be TRBD1 (5 bases). This CDR3 contains 14 residues. The germline gives CDR1 MDHEN, CDR2 SYDVKM. Trimming cost V 6 bases and J 4 bases, with 15 bases left between them.

This clone appeared once. The chain has TRBV5-1 and TRBJ1-1, with 7 bases aligning to TRBD1. J gave up 5 bases and V 2 bases, and 9 bases lay outside the gene matches. This CDR3 comprises 15 residues. CDR1 and CDR2 (germline): SGHRS, YFSETQ. DNA of the CDR3: TGCGCCAGCAGCTTACAAACAGGGGTGGGTACTGAAGCTTTCTTT. It codes for CASSLQTGVGTEAFF.

V usage is TRBV10-2 and J usage is TRBJ2-3, with 9 bases that match TRBD1. This CDR3 has 13 amino acids. The germline CDR1 and CDR2 sequences are WSHSY and SAAADI. The V and J ends lost 6 bases and 6 bases, in that order; junction bases with no gene match: 4. The CDR3 DNA sequence: TGCGCCAGCAGCCGGGACAGGGAGGATACGCAGTATTTT. This translates into CASSRDREDTQYF.

This clone was counted a single time. J is TRBJ2-1 and V is TRBV11-3, with TRBD2 matching 11 bases. After removal of 1 base from V and 10 bases from J, the junction contained 9 bases not matched to a gene. CDR1 and CDR2 from the germline V gene are SGHNT and YENEEA. This CDR3 is 16 amino acids long. The CDR3 loop reads CASSLGTSGSVWEQFF. In DNA form, the CDR3 reads TGTGCCAGCAGCTTAGGAACTAGCGGGAGTGTTTGGGAGCAGTTCTTC.

V gene TRBV30 combines with J gene TRBJ1-1, with D perhaps TRBD1 (5 bases). V was clipped by 2 bases and J by 9 bases, with 13 bases between them. There are 12 residues in the CDR3. Germline assignment: CDR1 GTSNPN and CDR2 SVGIG (reference sequence). CDR3: CAWSPGGEKAFF. The CDR3 DNA sequence: TGTGCCTGGAGTCCAGGAGGGGAGAAAGCTTTCTTT. Looking up the rest from reference TRBV30 and TRBJ1-1 gives the full variable domain: SQTIHQWPATLVQPVGSPLSLECTVEGTSNPNLYWYRQAAGRGLQLLFYSVGIGQISSEVPQNLSASRPQDRQFILSSKKLLLSDSGFYLCAWSPGGEKAFFGQGTRLTVV.

As to this clone: Mismatch with germline at one junction end may stem from a read error. The chain uses TRBV7-7 and TRBJ2-4, with 7 bases fitting TRBD2. Germline values: CDR1 SSHAT, CDR2 FNYEAQ (reference sequence). The CDR3 sequence is 15 residues long. CDR3 sequence (DNA): TGTGCTAGCAGCCCAGGGAGGGGCGGGGTGAACATTCAGTACTTC. Its translation: CASSPGRGGVNIQYF.

The rearrangement uses TRBV5-6 and TRBJ2-7; TRBD1 matches at 7 bases. V was pared by 6 bases and J by 1 base, with 13 bases of the junction left unmatched. The CDR3 has 16 residues. Per germline, CDR1 SGHDT and CDR2 YYEEEE. The CDR3 protein is CASTSLDRVRSYEQYF. The CDR3 DNA sequence: TGTGCCAGCACCTCCCTTGACAGGGTGAGGTCCTACGAGCAGTACTTC.

This chain uses TRBV19 with TRBJ1-5; unclear D gene. V shed 2 bases and J shed 2 bases, with 10 bases lying between them. The CDR3 sequence is 15 residues long. Germline V gene lookup returns CDR1 LNHDA and CDR2 SQIVND (reference sequence). The CDR3 DNA follows: TGTGCCAGTAGTATAAGGAGTTTAGGCAATCAGCCCCAGCATTTT. Protein sequence: CASSIRSLGNQPQHF.

This clone was observed a handful of times. This chain joins TRBV5-1 and TRBJ2-2; 7 nucleotides agree with TRBD1. Losses at the gene ends were 4 bases for V and 5 bases for J; bases not matched to a gene: 5. This CDR3 comprises 14 residues. The germline V gene has CDR1 SGHRS and CDR2 YFSETQ. CDR3 coding DNA: TGCGCCAGCAGCACCTCGACAGGGACCGGGGAGCTGTTTTTT. As protein: CASSTSTGTGELFF.

The chain joins TRBV19 to TRBJ2-1; possible D gene TRBD1, 6 bases. Trimming shortened V by 3 bases and J by 7 bases, and 13 bases separated the two germline ends. Per germline, CDR1 LNHDA and CDR2 SQIVND (reference sequence). This CDR3 is 14 amino acids long. The CDR3 spells CASSITGKGNEQFF. CDR3 DNA sequence: TGTGCCAGTAGTATCACAGGGAAGGGAAATGAGCAGTTCTTC.

This clone has just a few counts. The chain has TRBV19 and TRBJ1-4, with TRBD1 as a possible D gene (6 bases). The length of the CDR3 is 12 residues. The germline V gene has CDR1 LNHDA and CDR2 SQIVND (reference sequence). The V and J ends lost 5 bases and 8 bases respectively, with 9 bases between them. The CDR3 region has the DNA TGTGCCAGTAGTTTCCAGGGGGAAAAACTGTTTTTT. Encoded protein: CASSFQGEKLFF.

J is TRBJ2-1 and V is TRBV27; no clear D. This CDR3 has 12 amino acids. CDR1 and CDR2 from the germline V gene are MNHEY and SMNVEV (reference sequence). Trimming shortened V by 6 bases and J by 4 bases, and 7 bases separated the two germline ends. The CDR3 is CASSDNYNEQFF. The CDR3 region has the DNA TGTGCCAGCAGCGACAATTACAATGAGCAGTTCTTC.

The chain joins TRBV18 to TRBJ2-7, with D possibly being TRBD2 (5 bases). The length of the CDR3 is 14 residues. The V gene lost 2 bases and the J gene lost 0 bases, with 8 bases spanning the gap. Germline V lookup: CDR1 KGHSH, CDR2 LQKENI. DNA for the CDR3: TGTGCCAGCTCACCAGAGGGCAGCTCCTACGAGCAGTACTTC. Translated: CASSPEGSSYEQYF.

This chain links TRBV19 with TRBJ1-5; D is unclear. The CDR3 length is 16 residues. The germline V and J ends were trimmed by 4 bases and 3 bases, with 16 bases remaining between them. Germline lookup yields CDR1 LNHDA and CDR2 SQIVND (reference sequence). CDR3 residues: CASSKGRPGPNQPQHF. The CDR3 DNA is TGTGCCAGTAGTAAAGGGAGACCCGGGCCCAATCAGCCCCAGCATTTT.

This chain connects TRBV5-1 to TRBJ2-2, with D maybe TRBD1 (5 bases). The CDR3 loop spans 19 amino acids. Trimming removed 2 bases from V and 3 bases from J, with 23 bases in between. CDR1 is SGHRS and CDR2 is YFSETQ in the germline V gene. The CDR3, as DNA: TGCGCCAGCAGCTTCAACCCCGGCTTTCAGGGCTCGGACACCGGGGAGCTGTTTTTT. Translating it yields CASSFNPGFQGSDTGELFF.

V gene TRBV27 combines with J gene TRBJ2-7, with D possibly being TRBD1 (6 bases). Trimming took 5 bases from V and 3 from J, leaving 20 bases between them. Germline-derived CDR1 and CDR2 are MNHEY and SMNVEV (reference sequence). The CDR3 has 16 residues. The CDR3 nucleotides are TGTGCCAGCAGTACCGTTAGGGGGAAGAAAATCTACGAGCAGTACTTC. It translates to CASSTVRGKKIYEQYF.

The gene calls are TRBV19 and TRBJ2-1; 7 bases are a match to TRBD1. The germline gives CDR1 LNHDA, CDR2 SQIVND (reference sequence). CDR3 size: 14 residues. V lost 5 bases, J lost 4 bases, and 5 bases stayed unmatched. CDR3 region: CASSSGQTYNEQFF. The CDR3 DNA is TGTGCCAGTAGTTCGGGACAGACTTACAATGAGCAGTTCTTC.

The J gene is TRBJ2-3, the V gene TRBV19, with a weak D call TRBD2 (7 bases). Germline assignment: CDR1 LNHDA and CDR2 SQIVND (reference sequence). The CDR3 totals 16 residues. Trimming took off 5 bases at V and 1 base at J, with 16 bases between the two ends. The CDR3 DNA sequence: TGTGCCAGTAGTTCCCGGGGGGCCGCGGGCACAGATACGCAGTATTTT. Residues: CASSSRGAAGTDTQYF.

This chain joins TRBV7-2 and TRBJ2-7; D is unresolved. The CDR3 spans 13 residues. Germline V CDR1 and CDR2: SGHTA, FQGNSA. V was shortened by 5 bases and J by 2 bases, with 10 bases between the two germline ends. Here the CDR3 DNA reads TGTGCCAGCAGCCCAGGATACGCCTACGAGCAGTACTTC. It codes for CASSPGYAYEQYF.

This clone was recorded only once. V gene TRBV5-1 combines with J gene TRBJ1-1; TRBD1 matches at 8 bases. Germline assignment: CDR1 SGHRS and CDR2 YFSETQ. J gave up 1 base and V 0 bases, and 2 bases lay outside the gene matches. The CDR3 covers 15 residues. CDR3 loop: CASSLGTGWNTEAFF. The CDR3 DNA reads as TGCGCCAGCAGCTTGGGGACAGGGTGGAACACTGAAGCTTTCTTT.